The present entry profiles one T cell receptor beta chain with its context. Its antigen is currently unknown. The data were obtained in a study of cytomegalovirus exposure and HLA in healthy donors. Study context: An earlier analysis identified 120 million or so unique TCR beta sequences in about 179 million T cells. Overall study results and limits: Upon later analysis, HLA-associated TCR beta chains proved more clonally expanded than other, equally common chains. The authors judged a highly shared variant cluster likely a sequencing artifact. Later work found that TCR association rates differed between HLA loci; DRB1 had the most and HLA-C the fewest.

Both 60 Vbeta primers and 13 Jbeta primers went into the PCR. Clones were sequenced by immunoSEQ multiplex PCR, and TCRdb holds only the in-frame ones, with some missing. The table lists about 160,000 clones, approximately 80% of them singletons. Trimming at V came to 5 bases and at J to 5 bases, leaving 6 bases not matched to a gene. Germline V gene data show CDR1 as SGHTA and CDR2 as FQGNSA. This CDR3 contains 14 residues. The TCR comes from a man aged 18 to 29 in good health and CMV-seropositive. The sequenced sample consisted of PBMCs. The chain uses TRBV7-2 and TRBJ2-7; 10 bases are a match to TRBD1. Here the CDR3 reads CASSLTGTGDEQYF. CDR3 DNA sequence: TGTGCCAGCAGCCTAACCGGGACAGGGGACGAGCAGTACTTC.